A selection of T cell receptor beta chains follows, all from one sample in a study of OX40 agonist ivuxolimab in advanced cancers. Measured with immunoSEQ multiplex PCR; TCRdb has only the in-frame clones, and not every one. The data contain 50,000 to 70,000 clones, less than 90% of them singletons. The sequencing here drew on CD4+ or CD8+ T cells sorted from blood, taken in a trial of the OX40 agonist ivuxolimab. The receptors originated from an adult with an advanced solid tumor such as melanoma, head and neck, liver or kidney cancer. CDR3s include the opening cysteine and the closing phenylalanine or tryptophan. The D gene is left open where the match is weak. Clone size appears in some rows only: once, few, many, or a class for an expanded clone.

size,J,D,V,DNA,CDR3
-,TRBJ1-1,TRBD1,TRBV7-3,TGTGCCAGCAGCTTAAACCAGCCGGGACAGGGGACTGGCACTGAAGCTTTCTTT,CASSLNQPGQGTGTEAFF
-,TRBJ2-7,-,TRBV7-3,TGTGCCAGCAGCTTAGGCGGCGGGGGCGGAGGGGAGCAGTACTTC,CASSLGGGGGGEQYF
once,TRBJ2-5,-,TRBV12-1,TGTGCCAGCAGCTTTGAGACTAGCGGGGGGGCTTTAGCGGAGACCCAGTACTTC,CASSFETSGGALAETQYF
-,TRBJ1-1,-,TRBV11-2,TGTGCCAGCAGCTCCGACAGGACGAACACTGAAGCTTTCTTT,CASSSDRTNTEAFF
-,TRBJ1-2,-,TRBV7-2,TGTGCCAGCAGCTTAGGTTCCAGAACTAACTATGGCTACACCTTC,CASSLGSRTNYGYTF
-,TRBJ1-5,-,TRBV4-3,TGCGCCAGCAGCCAAGATTCGGGGGCCAGGCAGCCCCAGCATTTT,CASSQDSGARQPQHF
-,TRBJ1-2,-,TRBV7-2,TGTGCCAGCAGCTTTTACTCGATTGGAAACTATGGCTACACCTTC,CASSFYSIGNYGYTF
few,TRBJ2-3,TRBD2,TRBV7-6,TGTGCCAGCAGCCCGACGGGGGGACGGGATACGCAGTATTTT,CASSPTGGRDTQYF
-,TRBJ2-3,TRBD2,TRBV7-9,TGTGCCAGCAGCTACGCTAGCGGGGGGGCAAATACGCAGTATTTT,CASSYASGGANTQYF
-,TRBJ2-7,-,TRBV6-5,TGTGCCAGCAGTGGTAGGGCCCGCTACGAGCAGTACTTC,CASSGRARYEQYF